Below are 14 T cell receptor beta chains sequenced from a single sample in a study of cytomegalovirus exposure and HLA in healthy donors. 13 Jbeta primers and 60 Vbeta primers were used for the PCR. The data were produced by immunoSEQ multiplex PCR, yet TCRdb's version contains in-frame clones alone and is incomplete. The listing records around 88,000 clones. The sample taken for sequencing was PBMCs. The receptors were gathered from a girl under 18 in good health and CMV-seropositive.

The V call is TRBV6-6, the J call TRBJ1-5; perhaps TRBD1 as D (5 bases). CDR1 is MNHNY and CDR2 is SVGAGI in the germline V gene (reference sequence). CDR3 length: 13 residues. Trimming took off 5 bases at V and 9 bases at J, with 14 bases between the two ends. In nucleotides, the CDR3 is TGTGCCAGCAGTGCGGACACTAAATGGCCCCAGCATTTT. It is translated as CASSADTKWPQHF.

CDR3 in DNA: TGCGCCAGCAGCCCGGGGGACTTCCCGTACCAAGAGACCCAGTACTTC. Its protein is CASSPGDFPYQETQYF. This rearrangement joins TRBV4-1 to TRBJ2-5; D perhaps matches TRBD2 (6 bases). This CDR3 is built from 16 residues. The germline V gene has CDR1 MGHRA and CDR2 YSYEKL. V lost 4 bases and J lost 0, with 15 bases in between.

This chain uses TRBV5-1 with TRBJ2-4; D gene unclear. Trimming cost V 0 bases and J 0 bases, with 7 bases left between them. Germline values: CDR1 SGHRS, CDR2 YFSETQ. CDR3 length: 15 residues. In DNA, the CDR3 is TGCGCCAGCAGCTTGGATGAGCTAGCCAAAAACATTCAGTACTTC. The encoded protein is CASSLDELAKNIQYF.

The chain couples TRBV10-1 to TRBJ2-7; TRBD1 matches at 9 bases. J gave up 2 bases and V 10 bases, and 12 bases lay outside the gene matches. Germline CDR1 reads WNHNN; CDR2 reads SYGVQD (reference sequence). This CDR3 has 15 residues. As DNA, the CDR3 is TGCGCCACGCCGATGATGAGGACAGGGGCCTACGAGCAGTACGTC. This encodes CATPMMRTGAYEQYV.

The V and J genes are TRBV28 and TRBJ1-6; D perhaps matches TRBD1 (6 bases). The V end was cut by 5 bases, the J end by 7 bases, with 21 bases between. Germline assignment: CDR1 MDHEN and CDR2 SYDVKM. CDR3 length: 17 amino acids. CDR3 region: CASSPARGGGSNSPLHF. CDR3 bases: TGTGCCAGCAGTCCGGCAAGGGGGGGAGGGAGCAATTCACCCCTCCACTTT.

The chain carries TRBV2 and TRBJ2-7, with 9 bases identical to TRBD1. Germline V gives CDR1 SNHLY, CDR2 FYNNEI. The CDR3 is 16 residues long. Germline trimming cut 2 bases from V and 3 bases from J; bases unmatched to any gene: 8. This CDR3 is CASSEQGGTGNYEQYV. In DNA form, the CDR3 reads TGTGCCAGCAGTGAACAGGGCGGGACAGGGAACTACGAGCAGTACGTC.

The CDR3 nucleotides read TGTGCCACCCGCCGGGGACAGGATGAAAAACTGTTTTTT. Translated: CATRRGQDEKLFF. The chain combines TRBV18 with TRBJ1-4; TRBD1 matches at 8 bases. V was pared by 10 bases and J by 6 bases, with 7 bases of the junction left unmatched. Germline V lookup: CDR1 KGHSH, CDR2 LQKENI. There are 13 residues in the CDR3.

The J gene is TRBJ1-6, the V gene TRBV7-3; 11 positions agree with TRBD1. Germline-derived CDR1 and CDR2 are SGHTA and FQGTGA. The V and J ends lost 2 bases and 9 bases, in that order; junction bases with no gene match: 3. The CDR3 extends over 15 amino acids. The CDR3 bases are TGTGCCAGCAGCTTACAGGGGACAGGGGGTTCACCCCTCCACTTT. Translated: CASSLQGTGGSPLHF.

The chain carries TRBV7-3 and TRBJ2-2; 8 positions match TRBD2. The germline gives CDR1 SGHTA, CDR2 FQGTGA. The V and J ends lost 2 bases and 2 bases, in that order; junction bases with no gene match: 7. The CDR3 covers 17 residues. CDR3 DNA: TGTGCCAGCAGCTTACGTCCGGGGGGGCTAAACACCGGGGAGCTGTTTTTT. Encoded protein: CASSLRPGGLNTGELFF.

V and J are TRBV5-4 and TRBJ1-1; weak D call: TRBD1 (6 bases). This CDR3 comprises 15 residues. Trimming removed 4 bases from V and 3 bases from J, with 16 bases in between. Per the germline V gene, CDR1 is SGHNT and CDR2 is YYREEE (reference sequence). DNA of the CDR3: TGTGCCAGCAGCGTGGACGGGACAACTTACACTGAAGCTTTCTTT. It translates to CASSVDGTTYTEAFF.

The chain has TRBV7-8 and TRBJ2-2; D possibly corresponds to TRBD2 (6 bases). Trimming took 0 bases from V and 2 from J, leaving 16 bases between them. CDR1 is SGHVS and CDR2 is FQNEAQ in the germline V gene. The CDR3 contains 18 residues. Here the CDR3 reads CASSLARVAVHNTGELFF. As DNA, the CDR3 is TGTGCCAGCAGCTTAGCGCGGGTAGCGGTACATAACACCGGGGAGCTGTTTTTT. The whole variable domain, filled in from reference TRBV7-8 and TRBJ2-2, reads GAGVSQSPRYKVAKRGQDVALRCDPISGHVSLFWYQQALGQGPEFLTYFQNEAQLDKSGLPSDRFFAERPEGSVSTLKIQRTQQEDSAVYLCASSLARVAVHNTGELFFGEGSRLTVL.

This chain joins TRBV28 and TRBJ2-7, with 9 nucleotides matching TRBD2. There are 14 residues in the CDR3. V gave up 4 bases and J gave up 2 bases; unmatched junction bases: 3. Looked up from germline, CDR1 is MDHEN and CDR2 is SYDVKM. CDR3 amino acids: CASSSIAGAYEQYV. DNA for the CDR3: TGTGCCAGCAGTTCAATAGCGGGGGCCTACGAGCAGTACGTC.

On this clone itself: At one of its ends the junction is not consistent with the germline gene, which may arise from a read error. The rearrangement uses TRBV18 and TRBJ2-5; D is possibly TRBD1 (5 bases). CDR3 length: 15 residues. Germline loops: CDR1 KGHSH, CDR2 LQKENI. The CDR3 sequence: CASSPARAFQENQYF. CDR3 nucleotides: TGTGCCAGCTCACCAGCCAGGGCTTTCCAAGAGAACCAGTACTTC.

The V call is TRBV2, the J call TRBJ1-5, with 9 positions matching TRBD1. After removal of 2 bases from V and 6 bases from J, the junction contained 2 bases not matched to a gene. Germline CDR1 reads SNHLY; CDR2 reads FYNNEI. The CDR3 is 14 residues long. The CDR3 protein is CASSETGGVQPQHF. CDR3 coding DNA: TGTGCCAGCAGTGAAACAGGGGGCGTTCAGCCCCAGCATTTT. Complete variable domain (other parts from reference TRBV2 and TRBJ1-5): EPEVTQTPSHQVTQMGQEVILRCVPISNHLYFYWYRQILGQKVEFLVSFYNNEISEKSEIFDDQFSVERPDGSNFTLKIRSTKLEDSAMYFCASSETGGVQPQHFGDGTRLSIL.